What follows are 7 T cell receptor beta chains derived from one specimen sequenced in a study of blood T cell repertoires in COVID-19. Using immunoSEQ multiplex PCR, the repertoire was profiled, and TCRdb retains in-frame clones only, with some absent. The profile covers about 220,000 clones, with around four fifths appearing a single time and just under 20% taken by the ten largest. Sequencing was done on a sample of peripheral blood. The receptor set was obtained from a man aged 25 to 45 with active or convalescent COVID-19.

The J gene is TRBJ2-3, the V gene TRBV19; D not certain. V was cut by 5 bases and J by 6 bases, with 12 bases left in between. Germline CDR1 is LNHDA and CDR2 is SQIVND (reference sequence). The length of the CDR3 is 13 residues. The CDR3 is CASSEVVSDTQYF. The CDR3 nucleotides read TGTGCCAGTAGTGAGGTAGTTTCTGATACGCAGTATTTT.

The J gene is TRBJ2-7, the V gene TRBV24-1; 7 nucleotides agree with TRBD1. This CDR3 has 15 amino acids. Germline V lookup: CDR1 KGHDR, CDR2 SFDVKD. Trimming removed 11 bases from V and 4 bases from J; junction bases left unmatched: 16. Here the CDR3 reads CAIRPLGTAKYEQYF. The CDR3, as DNA: TGTGCCATCAGGCCCCTCGGGACAGCTAAGTACGAGCAGTACTTC.

This rearrangement joins TRBV7-2 to TRBJ1-5; D is possibly TRBD1 (6 bases). V was pared by 5 bases and J by 6 bases, with 14 bases between. From germline, CDR1 is SGHTA and CDR2 FQGNSA. CDR3 length equals 14 residues. This CDR3 is CASSQLLDSQPQHF. The DNA for the CDR3 is TGTGCCAGCAGCCAGCTATTGGACAGTCAGCCCCAGCATTTT.

This sequence joins TRBV4-1 and TRBJ1-1; D uncertain. Germline CDR1 reads MGHRA; CDR2 reads YSYEKL. Between the trimmed V and J ends, which lost 0 bases and 0 bases, there was a span of 23 bases. The length of the CDR3 is 20 residues. The CDR3 nucleotides read TGCGCCAGCAGCCAAGATCTAGCGCAGTCCCCGTTTCTCATGAACACTGAAGCTTTCTTT. Its protein is CASSQDLAQSPFLMNTEAFF.

The chain is built from TRBV6-2 or TRBV6-3 and TRBJ2-1, with 9 bases lining up with TRBD2. V dropped 0 bases and J dropped 8; count of bases not matched to a gene: 8. CDR1 is MNHEY, CDR2 SVGEGT, per germline. The CDR3 consists of 16 residues. The chain's CDR3 is CASSYSGTSQVHEQFF. CDR3 coding DNA: TGTGCCAGCAGTTACTCCGGGACTAGCCAGGTCCATGAGCAGTTCTTC.

This CDR3 is CASSRSTVPQTGVLPSYTF. Written as DNA, the CDR3 is TGTGCCAGCAGCCGATCCACAGTGCCACAGACAGGGGTCCTTCCTTCCTACACCTTC. This rearrangement joins TRBV2 to TRBJ1-2; 8 bases match TRBD1. The CDR3 spans 19 residues. CDR1 SNHLY and CDR2 FYNNEI come from the germline V gene. V was clipped by 6 bases and J by 10 bases; unmatched bases: 28.

J is TRBJ2-3 and V is TRBV7-9; possibly TRBD2 for D (5 bases). The CDR3 spans 15 residues. Germline V gives CDR1 SEHNR, CDR2 FQNEAQ (reference sequence). Trimming took off 2 bases at V and 1 base at J, with 10 bases between the two ends. For the CDR3, the DNA is TGTGCCAGCAGCTTACTGGCGGGCCGCACAGATACGCAGTATTTT. It encodes CASSLLAGRTDTQYF.